Reported below is one TCR beta chain. Its antigen remains unknown. These data belong to a study of Graves' ophthalmopathy and Graves' hyperthyroidism. Study at large: Upon initial diagnosis and before any treatment, peripheral blood was collected.

Regarding the study as a whole: The model predicted progression of ophthalmopathy with a sensitivity of roughly 69%, and its specificity was around 72%.

The TCR beta CDR3 regions underwent amplification from RNA transcripts. Second-round multiplex PCR came after first-round RT-PCR with HTBI primers. MiXCR, run by TCRdb on the multiplex PCR reads, gives a single entry per CDR3 protein. Here the sample spans about 210,000 distinct CDR3 sequences, approximately 29% being singletons. The CDR3 runs 12 residues. V was pared by 5 bases and J by 6 bases, with 10 bases between. Per the germline V gene, CDR1 is MNHNS and CDR2 is SASEGT. This receptor was identified in a man aged 45-60 years with Graves' ophthalmopathy. Input material: peripheral blood. This chain connects TRBV6-1 to TRBJ1-2; D remains unclear. In DNA, the CDR3 is TGTGCCAGCAGTCCCTTTCCAGATGGCTACACCTTC. Amino acids: CASSPFPDGYTF.